This T cell receptor (beta chain) was recovered during a study of blood T cell repertoires in COVID-19 (dated by TCRdb to 2020 to 2021). Broadly, across the study: Collaborator samples came from the United States, Italy and Spain and covered acute and convalescent phases of COVID-19. The material from the prospective study consisted of cDNA or gDNA derived from T cells, B-cell-depleted T cells, or PBMCs. The repertoires were released in a freely available public database intended as a resource for research on the immune response to SARS-CoV-2. Subjects who had been exposed to COVID-19, were actively infected with it, or had recovered from it provided the deeply sampled blood TCRbeta repertoires that made up the dataset. The samples were drawn from the first 160 participants of the ongoing ImmuneRACE study and from 1,200 or so subjects provided by 6 global collaborators. Where available, HLA class I and class II types were obtained from metadata supplied by the sample provider rather than from assay-based typing. Sample metadata almost always included a de-identified subject ID, COVID-19 status, age in years and sex. Overall results and qualifications from the work: The amount of clinical and demographic metadata varied by source and participant and was provided uncurated.

With regard to this clone: Its target antigen remains unknown. Nothing much larger sits one base from this clone, and base qualities are not available.

From a lookup of the germline V gene, CDR1 and CDR2 are SGHRS and YFSETQ. V was cut back by 4 bases and J by 2 bases, leaving a gap of 10 bases between them. The CDR3 measures 14 amino acids from cysteine to phenylalanine. Only CDR3 DNA is held: 42 bases, read in frame from base 1. TCRbeta CDR3 regions were amplified from genomic DNA by means of the immunoSEQ Assay, a bias-controlled multiplex PCR. On the study's bioinformatics: Nucleated cell counts per sample were estimated from amplification of reference gene primers within the assay. To quantify the absolute abundance of each unique TCRbeta CDR3 rearrangement, sequence reads were collapsed and filtered. For each sample, productive Simpson clonality was calculated as the square root of Simpson's diversity index over productive rearrangements. TCRdb retrieved this table from immuneACCESS and kept in-frame rearrangements only. Not all clones are present; in checked studies, unresolved V genes account for under half, and no reason is known for the remainder. V and J calls and clone size are those listed in that table; D and trimming were worked out from the DNA. The table for this sample lists 120,000 to 150,000 clones; around 80% of them were counted only once. 16% of the sample belongs to the ten largest clones.

Each collaborating institution followed its own protocols to collect whole blood in K2EDTA tubes. For TCRbeta analysis, collaborator samples were shipped as frozen whole blood, as isolated PBMCs, or as DNA extracted from either sample type. This sequence originates from a man aged 50-60 years with acute or convalescent COVID-19. The source material was peripheral blood. The chain employs TRBV5-1 and TRBJ2-1, with a tentative D gene TRBD1 over 6 matching bases. The DNA sequence is as follows: TGCGCCAGCAGCGAACAGGGTCCCTACAATGAGCAGTTCTTC. Its protein reads: CASSEQGPYNEQFF.